This T cell receptor (beta chain) comes out of a study of T-cell reconstitution after alpha-beta-depleted transplantation in children. There are 13 residues in the CDR3. Germline CDR1 and CDR2: SQVTM and ANQGSEA. With 4 bases removed from V and 0 bases from J, the gap between germline ends came to 10 bases. Unique molecular identifiers were incorporated during preparation of the TCRbeta library. Using its own MiXCR run on the PCR reads, TCRdb lists one record per CDR3 protein. The data contain roughly 180,000 distinct CDR3 sequences, 13% to 15% of them singletons. The receptor was derived from a human donor who donated a stem cell graft to a child with acute lymphoblastic leukemia. The source was PBMCs from the stem cell graft donor, collected from the stem cell graft. This chain links TRBV29-1 with TRBJ2-7; a weak D match, TRBD1 (6 bases). The CDR3 spells CSVGTVLSYEQYF. CDR3 in DNA: TGCAGCGTTGGGACAGTTCTCTCCTACGAGCAGTACTTC.